These 32 T cell receptor beta chains were sequenced from one sample in a study of blood T cell repertoires in COVID-19 (dated by TCRdb to about 2020). The library came from the immunoSEQ multiplex PCR assay. What TCRdb holds here is the immuneACCESS table cut down to in-frame rearrangements. Part of the clones is not present; checked against another copy, under half of the missing clones reflect an unresolved V gene, and the others are unexplained. Present in this sample are around 20,000 clones, less than 95% of which were seen just once. In total, the top ten clones hold around 2.8% of the sample. The specimen was peripheral blood. Receptors originate from a man in his 70s with acute or convalescent COVID-19.

V and J are TRBV14 and TRBJ2-2; 7 bases align to TRBD1. The V and J ends lost 4 bases and 3 bases, in that order; junction bases with no gene match: 8. Germline V gene data show CDR1 as SGHDN and CDR2 as FVKESK. There are 16 residues in the CDR3. The CDR3 loop is CASSPLDRSYTGELFF. CDR3 DNA sequence: TGTGCCAGCAGCCCTTTGGACAGGTCATACACCGGGGAGCTGTTTTTT.

V and J are TRBV12-3 or TRBV12-4 and TRBJ2-1; TRBD2 aligns across 9 bases. J gave up 9 bases and V 6 bases, and 3 bases lay outside the gene matches. The CDR3 consists of 12 residues. CDR3 nucleotide sequence: TGTGCCAGCAGGAATAGCGGGGGTGAGCAGTTCTTC. It codes for CASRNSGGEQFF.

V and J are TRBV28 and TRBJ1-4, with D maybe TRBD1 (6 bases). This CDR3 is built from 12 residues. Trimming removed 3 bases at V and 13 bases at J, with 12 bases between. Germline CDR1 is MDHEN and CDR2 is SYDVKM. The CDR3 DNA is TGTGCCAGCAGTTTCGGGGACAAAGGACTGTTTTTT. Protein: CASSFGDKGLFF.

The V gene is TRBV30, the J gene TRBJ2-7; 10 bases agree with TRBD1. The CDR3 length is 12 residues. Germline lookup yields CDR1 GTSNPN and CDR2 SVGIG (reference sequence). V shed 4 bases and J 6 bases; nucleotides not matched to a gene: 3. CDR3 amino acids: CAWNGQGGEQYF. CDR3 coding DNA: TGTGCCTGGAACGGACAGGGGGGCGAGCAGTACTTC.

Only one count was recorded for this clone. V usage is TRBV7-2 and J usage is TRBJ2-3; possible D gene TRBD2, 6 bases. The V and J ends lost 2 bases and 0 bases respectively, with 12 bases between them. CDR1 and CDR2 from the germline V gene are SGHTA and FQGNSA. The CDR3 has 16 amino acids. CDR3: CASSLRSGSSTDTQYF. As DNA, the CDR3 is TGTGCCAGCAGCTTACGTAGCGGATCTAGCACAGATACGCAGTATTTT.

V and J are TRBV6-5 and TRBJ1-4, with 7 bases fitting TRBD1. V lost 4 bases and J lost 6; bases outside the gene matches: 8. CDR1 is MNHEY, CDR2 SVGAGI, per germline. The CDR3 has 15 amino acids. The CDR3 coding sequence is TGTGCCAGCAGTTCTCCGGGACAGAAATATGAAAAACTGTTTTTT. This codes for CASSSPGQKYEKLFF.

J is TRBJ1-2 and V is TRBV6-5, with 7 bases fitting TRBD1. CDR3 length: 15 residues. Germline CDR1 and CDR2: MNHEY and SVGAGI. V lost 6 bases, J lost 2 bases, and 9 bases stayed unmatched. CDR3 sequence reads: CASRPTGAINYGYTF. Here the CDR3 DNA reads TGTGCCAGCAGACCCACAGGGGCCATAAACTATGGCTACACCTTC.

V usage is TRBV28 and J usage is TRBJ1-1; D not certain. Germline lookup yields CDR1 MDHEN and CDR2 SYDVKM. V was clipped by 2 bases and J by 1 base, with 14 bases between them. This CDR3 has 16 amino acids. This chain's CDR3 is CASSLPGSTRNTEAFF. DNA of the CDR3: TGTGCCAGCAGTTTACCTGGTTCAACTAGGAACACTGAAGCTTTCTTT.

This clone was seen once. CDR3 coding DNA: TGTGCCAGCAGCCCGACTAGCGGGGGGTTATCTAGCACAGATACGCAGTATTTT. This gives the protein CASSPTSGGLSSTDTQYF. The chain carries TRBV9 and TRBJ2-3; 13 bases align to TRBD2. V trimming: 4 bases; J trimming: 0 bases; junction bases outside the gene matches: 8. The CDR3 runs to 18 residues. Germline V gene data show CDR1 as SGDLS and CDR2 as YYNGEE.

The chain combines TRBV19 with TRBJ2-1, with D perhaps matching TRBD2 (6 bases). The CDR3 totals 15 residues. Germline CDR1 and CDR2: LNHDA and SQIVND (reference sequence). Trimming cost V 3 bases and J 1 base, with 10 bases left between them. The CDR3 nucleotides are TGTGCCAGTAGTATCCTCGGGAGTTCCTACAATGAGCAGTTCTTC. Translation: CASSILGSSYNEQFF.

The rearrangement links TRBV6-5 to TRBJ1-6; D might be TRBD1 (6 bases). Trimming shortened V by 6 bases and J by 6 bases, and 12 bases separated the two germline ends. This CDR3 is 14 amino acids long. The germline CDR1 and CDR2 sequences are MNHEY and SVGAGI. CDR3 sequence (DNA): TGTGCCAGCAGGAGTGGACAGCCTAATTCACCCCTCCACTTT. It translates to CASRSGQPNSPLHF.

The V call is TRBV14, the J call TRBJ2-2; 8 bases map to TRBD1. This CDR3 is 17 amino acids long. Germline CDR1 is SGHDN and CDR2 is FVKESK. V was pared by 5 bases and J by 0 bases, with 8 bases of the junction left unmatched. The CDR3 sequence is CASSLDRVLANTGELFF. CDR3 coding DNA: TGTGCCAGCAGCTTGGACAGGGTATTGGCGAACACCGGGGAGCTGTTTTTT.

This chain joins TRBV9 and TRBJ1-6; TRBD1 agrees at 9 bases. CDR3 size: 16 residues. The germline V gene has CDR1 SGDLS and CDR2 YYNGEE. V trimming: 3 bases; J trimming: 6 bases; junction bases outside the gene matches: 7. CDR3 sequence: CASSETSTGGNSPLHF. As DNA, the CDR3 is TGTGCCAGCAGCGAAACCTCGACAGGGGGTAATTCACCCCTCCACTTT. Looking up the rest from reference TRBV9 and TRBJ1-6 gives the full variable domain: DSGVTQTPKHLITATGQRVTLRCSPRSGDLSVYWYQQSLDQGLQFLIQYYNGEERAKGNILERFSAQQFPDLHSELNLSSLELGDSALYFCASSETSTGGNSPLHFGNGTRLTVT.

The CDR3 DNA reads TGCAGCGTTGACGTATTGGGACAGGGGGCTATCTATGGCTACACCTTC. It encodes CSVDVLGQGAIYGYTF. The chain combines TRBV29-1 with TRBJ1-2; 12 bases are a match to TRBD1. The CDR3 loop spans 16 amino acids. The germline V gene encodes CDR1 SQVTM and CDR2 ANQGSEA. Trimming removed 3 bases from V and 4 bases from J; junction bases left unmatched: 9.

Written as DNA, the CDR3 is TGCAGCGTTCGTACTAGCGCCTCCTACAATGAGCAGTTCTTC. This encodes CSVRTSASYNEQFF. The rearrangement uses TRBV29-1 and TRBJ2-1, with TRBD2 matching over 7 bases. Germline V gene lookup returns CDR1 SQVTM and CDR2 ANQGSEA. The CDR3 sequence is 14 residues long. Germline trimming cut 5 bases from V and 0 bases from J; bases unmatched to any gene: 4.

The J gene is TRBJ1-1, the V gene TRBV7-2; D is unresolved. Germline CDR1 is SGHTA and CDR2 is FQGNSA. Trimming took off 3 bases at V and 1 base at J, with 3 bases between the two ends. The CDR3 is 12 amino acids. CDR3 sequence reads: CASSFSNTEAFF. The DNA of the CDR3 is TGTGCCAGCAGCTTCTCGAACACTGAAGCTTTCTTT. The variable domain in full, completed from reference TRBV7-2 and TRBJ1-1, reads GAGVSQSPSNKVTEKGKDVELRCDPISGHTALYWYRQSLGQGLEFLIYFQGNSAPDKSGLPSDRFSAERTGGSVSTLTIQRTQQEDSAVYLCASSFSNTEAFFGQGTRLTVV.

The chain carries TRBV7-5 and TRBJ2-2; the listed D gene, TRBD2, was not tested against the DNA. TRBV7-5 is reported as a pseudogene. The CDR3 spans 17 residues. CDR3 sequence (DNA): TGTGCCAGAAGCTTAGAACCTGGAGAGAGTGGAACCGGGGAGCTGTTTTTT. Translated, it gives CARSLEPGESGTGELFF.

The chain combines TRBV6-1 with TRBJ1-3, with TRBD1 matching 8 bases. The CDR3 is 17 residues long. The junction had 4 bases not matched to a gene; V was cut back by 0 bases and J by 0 bases. Germline V gene sequence: CDR1 MNHNS, CDR2 SASEGT. The CDR3 DNA is TGTGCCAGCAGTGAAGCGTTCAGGGGGCTCTCTGGAAACACCATATATTTT. It yields the protein CASSEAFRGLSGNTIYF.

The V call is TRBV15, the J call TRBJ2-7; 7 bases are shared with TRBD1. This CDR3 region has 12 residues. V was pared by 5 bases and J by 3 bases, with 1 base of the junction left unmatched. Germline assignment: CDR1 LNHNV and CDR2 YYDKDF (reference sequence). This CDR3 is CATSRDSYEQYF. CDR3 nucleotide sequence: TGTGCCACCAGCCGGGACAGCTACGAGCAGTACTTC.

This sequence joins TRBV5-1 and TRBJ2-7; TRBD1 might be the D (5 bases). The CDR3 has 17 amino acids. CDR1 is SGHRS, CDR2 YFSETQ, per germline. V lost 1 base and J 4 bases, leaving 21 bases between the germline ends. For the CDR3, the DNA is TGCGCCAGCAGCTTGTCCCTCTCGGACACTCGGGCTTACGAGCAGTACTTC. It codes for CASSLSLSDTRAYEQYF.

V and J are TRBV3-1 (or the pseudogene TRBV3-2) and TRBJ2-7, with D tentatively TRBD2 (6 bases). V was clipped by 1 base and J by 4 bases, with 17 bases between them. The CDR3 covers 16 residues. Germline loops: CDR1 LGHDT, CDR2 YNNKEL (reference sequence). The CDR3 DNA reads TGTGCCAGCAGCCAAGGACCGCGGGCAGGGAGGTACGAGCAGTACTTC. This sequence encodes CASSQGPRAGRYEQYF.

The chain has TRBV12-5 and TRBJ2-2, with 14 bases fitting TRBD2. From germline, CDR1 is LGHNT and CDR2 FRNRAP. V shed 6 bases and J 3 bases; nucleotides not matched to a gene: 6. The CDR3 contains 17 residues. CDR3 in amino acids: CASGMGLAGDDTGELFF. In nucleotides, the CDR3 is TGTGCTAGTGGAATGGGACTAGCGGGAGACGACACCGGGGAGCTGTTTTTT.

This clone has just one count. V and J are TRBV11-2 and TRBJ1-1, with 10 bases matching TRBD1. The CDR3 contains 18 residues. Germline values: CDR1 SGHAT, CDR2 FQNNGV. V shed 1 base, J shed 3 bases, and the junction held 11 bases outside the gene matches. This CDR3 is CASSLVGDRGPAYTEAFF. The CDR3 bases are TGTGCCAGCAGCTTAGTAGGGGACAGGGGCCCAGCGTACACTGAAGCTTTCTTT.

The chain carries TRBV27 and TRBJ2-6, with D perhaps matching TRBD1 (6 bases). Trimming removed 5 bases at V and 4 bases at J, with 24 bases between. CDR1 is MNHEY and CDR2 is SMNVEV in the germline V gene (reference sequence). CDR3 length: 19 amino acids. The CDR3 sequence: CASSRFVNKAGAGANVLTF. As DNA, the CDR3 is TGTGCCAGCAGTCGGTTTGTAAACAAGGCAGGGGCCGGGGCCAACGTCCTGACTTTC.

The V call is TRBV19, the J call TRBJ1-6; the D is unclear. There are 15 residues in the CDR3. V was cut by 6 bases and J by 7 bases, with 16 bases left in between. CDR1 LNHDA and CDR2 SQIVND come from the germline V gene (reference sequence). CDR3 in amino acids: CASSPFGDSNSPLHF. In DNA, the CDR3 is TGTGCCAGTAGCCCATTTGGCGACTCGAATTCACCCCTCCACTTT.

The chain couples TRBV4-1 to TRBJ2-7, with TRBD2 matching 9 bases. The CDR3 totals 20 residues. V lost 3 bases and J lost 3; bases outside the gene matches: 21. Germline loops: CDR1 MGHRA, CDR2 YSYEKL. The CDR3 DNA sequence: TGCGCCAGCAGCCATATATCGGTGCTAGCGGGGCCTAAGGTTGGCTACGAGCAGTACTTC. It specifies CASSHISVLAGPKVGYEQYF.

This clone has a single count. The CDR3 here is CASSVAGLLNTQYF. The CDR3 DNA reads TGTGCCAGCAGCGTAGCGGGACTGTTAAATACGCAGTATTTT. This chain joins TRBV2 and TRBJ2-3, with 8 bases lining up with TRBD2. Germline values: CDR1 SNHLY, CDR2 FYNNEI. This CDR3 is 14 amino acids long. Unmatched junction bases numbered 9, after V lost 6 bases and J lost 7 bases.

This chain uses TRBV7-7 with TRBJ2-7; 7 bases line up with TRBD1. The CDR3 is 13 residues long. Germline CDR1 SSHAT, CDR2 FNYEAQ (reference sequence). V shed 5 bases and J 4 bases; nucleotides not matched to a gene: 5. CDR3 bases: TGTGCCAGCAGCAGGGGGCGAACTTACGAGCAGTACTTC. It is translated as CASSRGRTYEQYF.

J is TRBJ1-5 and V is TRBV6-5, with TRBD1 matching over 7 bases. CDR1 and CDR2 (germline): MNHEY, SVGAGI. CDR3 size: 14 residues. Trimming removed 4 bases from V and 6 bases from J; junction bases left unmatched: 6. The CDR3 DNA follows: TGTGCCAGCAGTTCCGACAGGGAGAGTCAGCCCCAGCATTTT. Protein: CASSSDRESQPQHF.

This clone was seen more than once but under ten times. The rearrangement links TRBV28 to TRBJ2-7; 7 nucleotides agree with TRBD1. V trimming: 6 bases; J trimming: 6 bases; junction bases outside the gene matches: 5. Germline V gene data show CDR1 as MDHEN and CDR2 as SYDVKM. This CDR3 is 12 amino acids long. CDR3 in DNA: TGTGCCAGCAGCCCGACAGGGCTCGAGCAGTACTTC. This gives the protein CASSPTGLEQYF.

This rearrangement joins TRBV9 to TRBJ2-3; D uncertain. The germline gives CDR1 SGDLS, CDR2 YYNGEE. The CDR3 is made up of 15 amino acids. Trimming took 0 bases from V and 3 from J, leaving 11 bases between them. The CDR3: CASSVDPIGTDTQYF. CDR3 DNA: TGTGCCAGCAGCGTAGACCCGATCGGTACAGATACGCAGTATTTT.

The chain combines TRBV7-2 with TRBJ1-5; the D is unclear. This CDR3 region has 16 residues. V was shortened by 1 base and J by 0 bases, with 10 bases between the two germline ends. The germline CDR1 and CDR2 sequences are SGHTA and FQGNSA. Here the CDR3 DNA reads TGTGCCAGCAGCTTAGTAATTTCCAGTAGCAATCAGCCCCAGCATTTT. Protein sequence: CASSLVISSSNQPQHF.